This T cell receptor (beta chain) is drawn from a study of T cell responses to AZD1222 COVID-19 vaccine. Study findings and constraints: Just 5 or 6 AZD1222 recipients tested seropositive at baseline. It should be noted that donors were predominantly white British and more often female, and clonal diversity was possibly underestimated. Spike was spanned by vaccine-associated CD4 TCRs, with dominance at 160-218 and 743-854.

TCRdb's table, derived via immunoSEQ multiplex PCR, lists solely in-frame clones and lacks some. The data show 150,000 to 160,000 clones, with less than 90% seen just once and more than 6.5% held by the top ten. About this clone: Its cognate antigen is unknown.

This receptor was obtained from an adult who had recovered from COVID-19. Here the sequenced sample was peripheral blood, taken after recovery from COVID-19.

In nucleotides, the CDR3 is TGTGCCAGCAGCAAGGGAGAGACCCAGTACTTC. It specifies CASSKGETQYF. The V and J genes are TRBV6-5 and TRBJ2-5; D remains ambiguous. From germline, CDR1 is MNHEY and CDR2 SVGAGI. The CDR3 length is 11 residues. Trimming shortened V by 6 bases and J by 4 bases, and 6 bases separated the two germline ends.